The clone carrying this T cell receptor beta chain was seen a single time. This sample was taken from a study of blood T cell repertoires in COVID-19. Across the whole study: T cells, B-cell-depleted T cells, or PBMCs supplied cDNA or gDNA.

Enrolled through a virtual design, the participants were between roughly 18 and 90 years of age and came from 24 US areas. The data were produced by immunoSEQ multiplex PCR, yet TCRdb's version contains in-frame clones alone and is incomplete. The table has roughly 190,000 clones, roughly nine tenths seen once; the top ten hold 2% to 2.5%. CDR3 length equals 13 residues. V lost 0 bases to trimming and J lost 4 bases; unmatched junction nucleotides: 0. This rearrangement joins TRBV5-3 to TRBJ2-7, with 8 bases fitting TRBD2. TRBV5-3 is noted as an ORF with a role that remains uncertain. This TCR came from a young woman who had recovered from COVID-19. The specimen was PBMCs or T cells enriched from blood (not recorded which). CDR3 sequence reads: CARSLASGYEQYF. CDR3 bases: TGTGCCAGAAGCTTGGCTAGCGGGTACGAGCAGTACTTC.